This paragraph reports one T cell receptor (beta chain). The sample is drawn from a study of blood T cell repertoires in COVID-19. Study in general: Donors in the United States, Italy and Spain gave samples during acute or convalescent COVID-19. PBMCs, B-cell-depleted T cells, or T cells were the source of the cDNA or gDNA that made up the material.

The CDR3 is 14 residues long. The V and J ends lost 2 bases and 3 bases respectively, with 11 bases between them. Original methodology: Using reference gene primer amplification, nucleated cell counts were estimated. Generated by immunoSEQ multiplex PCR, the TCRdb table keeps only in-frame clones and is missing some. V and J calls and clone size are those listed in that table; D and trimming were worked out from the DNA. The sample comprises about 66,000 clones, around 80% of which are singletons, and more than 9.5% rests with the top ten. J is TRBJ2-7 and V is TRBV23-1, with D unclear. TRBV23-1 is an ORF, with its function uncertain. The sequenced material came from peripheral blood. The clonotype comes from a human donor in a cohort sampled during active COVID-19. The CDR3 is CASSQLKNSYEQYF. The CDR3, as DNA: TGCGCCAGCAGTCAACTTAAGAATAGCTACGAGCAGTACTTC.